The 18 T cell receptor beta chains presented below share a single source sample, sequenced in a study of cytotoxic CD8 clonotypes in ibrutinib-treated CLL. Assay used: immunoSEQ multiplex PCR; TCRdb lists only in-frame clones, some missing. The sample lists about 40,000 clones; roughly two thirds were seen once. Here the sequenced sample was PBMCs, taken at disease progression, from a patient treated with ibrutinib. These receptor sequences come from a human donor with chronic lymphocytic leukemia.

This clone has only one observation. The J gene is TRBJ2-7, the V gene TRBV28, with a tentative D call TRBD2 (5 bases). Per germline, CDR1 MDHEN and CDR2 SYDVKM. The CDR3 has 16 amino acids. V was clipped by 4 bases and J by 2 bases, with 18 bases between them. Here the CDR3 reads CASSYPGRLGAYEQYF. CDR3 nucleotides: TGTGCCAGCAGTTATCCGGGTCGCCTCGGGGCCTACGAGCAGTACTTC.

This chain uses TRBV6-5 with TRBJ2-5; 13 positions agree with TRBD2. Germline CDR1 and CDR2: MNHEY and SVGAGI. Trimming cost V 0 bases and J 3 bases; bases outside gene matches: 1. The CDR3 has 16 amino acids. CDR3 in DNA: TGTGCCAGCAGTTACTCCGGGACTAGCGGGGAAGAGACCCAGTACTTC. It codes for CASSYSGTSGEETQYF.

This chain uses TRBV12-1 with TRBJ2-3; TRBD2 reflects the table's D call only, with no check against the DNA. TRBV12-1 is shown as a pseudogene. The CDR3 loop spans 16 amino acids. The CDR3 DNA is TGTGCCAGCAGCTTTTGTTCTAGCGGGCGAGGGGATACGCAGTATTTT. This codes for CASSFCSSGRGDTQYF.

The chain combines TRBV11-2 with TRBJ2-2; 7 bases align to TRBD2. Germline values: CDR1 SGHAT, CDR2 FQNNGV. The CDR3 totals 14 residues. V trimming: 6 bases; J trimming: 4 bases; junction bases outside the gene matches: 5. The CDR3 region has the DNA TGTGCCAGCAGGCCGCCGGGGGGCACCGGGGAGCTGTTTTTT. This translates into CASRPPGGTGELFF.

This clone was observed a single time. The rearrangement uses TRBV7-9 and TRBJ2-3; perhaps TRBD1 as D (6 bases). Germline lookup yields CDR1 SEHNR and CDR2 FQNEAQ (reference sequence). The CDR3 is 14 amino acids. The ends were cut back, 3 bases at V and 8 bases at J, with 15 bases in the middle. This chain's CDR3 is CASSFTQDSPTQYF. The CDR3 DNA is TGTGCCAGCAGCTTCACCCAGGACAGTCCTACGCAGTATTTT.

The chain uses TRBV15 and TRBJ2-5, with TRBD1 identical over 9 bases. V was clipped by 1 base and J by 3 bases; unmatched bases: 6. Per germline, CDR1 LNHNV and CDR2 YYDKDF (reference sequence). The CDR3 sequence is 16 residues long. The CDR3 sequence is CATSRGSGTGKETQYF. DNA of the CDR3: TGTGCCACCAGCAGAGGTTCCGGGACAGGGAAAGAGACCCAGTACTTC.

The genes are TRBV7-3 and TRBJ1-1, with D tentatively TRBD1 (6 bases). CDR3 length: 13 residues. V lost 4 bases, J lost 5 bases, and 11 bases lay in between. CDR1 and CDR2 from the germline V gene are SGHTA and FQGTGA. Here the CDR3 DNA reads TGTGCCAGCAGCTACAACAGGGAGACTGAAGCTTTCTTT. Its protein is CASSYNRETEAFF.

CDR3 nucleotide sequence: TGCGCCAGCAGCTTGGTCCCGACAGAGCTAAAACTGTTTTTT. This sequence encodes CASSLVPTELKLFF. The chain links TRBV5-1 to TRBJ1-4; D may be TRBD1 (5 bases). Germline CDR1 is SGHRS and CDR2 is YFSETQ. The V end lost 0 bases, the J end lost 10 bases, and 13 bases lay between the germline ends. This CDR3 is built from 14 residues.

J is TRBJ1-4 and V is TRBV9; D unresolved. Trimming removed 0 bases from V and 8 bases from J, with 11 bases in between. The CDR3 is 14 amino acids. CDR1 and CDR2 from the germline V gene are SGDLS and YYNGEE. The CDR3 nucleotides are TGTGCCAGCAGCGTAGGGATGGGCGAAGAAAAACTGTTTTTT. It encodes CASSVGMGEEKLFF.

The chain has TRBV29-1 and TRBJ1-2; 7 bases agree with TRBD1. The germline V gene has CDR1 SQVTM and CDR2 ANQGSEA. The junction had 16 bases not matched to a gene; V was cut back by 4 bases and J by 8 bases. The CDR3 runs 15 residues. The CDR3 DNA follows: TGCAGCGTTGGAGAACAGGGGATTTACAAAAGGGGCTACACCTTC. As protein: CSVGEQGIYKRGYTF. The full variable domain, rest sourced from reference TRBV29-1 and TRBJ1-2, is SAVISQKPSRDICQRGTSLTIQCQVDSQVTMMFWYRQQPGQSLTLIATANQGSEATYESGFVIDKFPISRPNLTFSTLTVSNMSPEDSSIYLCSVGEQGIYKRGYTFGSGTRLTVV.

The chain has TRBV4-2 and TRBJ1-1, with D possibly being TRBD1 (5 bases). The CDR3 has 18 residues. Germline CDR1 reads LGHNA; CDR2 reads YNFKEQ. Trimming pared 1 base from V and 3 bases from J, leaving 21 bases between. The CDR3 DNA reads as TGTGCCAGCAGCCAAGTCGGGTTCAGGGAAAGAGGAGACACTGAAGCTTTCTTT. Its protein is CASSQVGFRERGDTEAFF.

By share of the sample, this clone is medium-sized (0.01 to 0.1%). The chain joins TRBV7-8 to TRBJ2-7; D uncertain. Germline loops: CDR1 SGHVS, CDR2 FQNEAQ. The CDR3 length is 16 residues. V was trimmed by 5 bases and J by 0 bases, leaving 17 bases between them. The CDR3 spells CASSPRYRTDSYEQYF. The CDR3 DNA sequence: TGTGCCAGCAGCCCCCGGTACCGCACCGACTCCTACGAGCAGTACTTC.

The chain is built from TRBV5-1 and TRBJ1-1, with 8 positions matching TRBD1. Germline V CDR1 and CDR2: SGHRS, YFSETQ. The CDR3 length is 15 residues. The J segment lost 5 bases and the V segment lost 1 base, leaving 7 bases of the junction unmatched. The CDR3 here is CASSLQGAWGTEAFF. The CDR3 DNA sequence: TGCGCCAGCAGCTTGCAGGGGGCGTGGGGTACTGAAGCTTTCTTT.

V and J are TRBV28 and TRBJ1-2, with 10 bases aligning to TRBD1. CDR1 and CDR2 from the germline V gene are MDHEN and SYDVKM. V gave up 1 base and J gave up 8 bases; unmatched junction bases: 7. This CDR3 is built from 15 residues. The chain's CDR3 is CASSLLGTGDLGYTF. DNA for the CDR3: TGTGCCAGCAGTTTATTAGGGACAGGGGACTTGGGCTACACCTTC.

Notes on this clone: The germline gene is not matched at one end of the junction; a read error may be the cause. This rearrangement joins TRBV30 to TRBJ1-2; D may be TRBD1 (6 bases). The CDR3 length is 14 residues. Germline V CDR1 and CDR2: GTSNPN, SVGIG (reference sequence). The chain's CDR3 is CAWSRRGGSPGPRF. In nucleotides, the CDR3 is TGTGCCTGGAGCCGTCGAGGGGGGTCGCCGGGCCCCCGCTTC.

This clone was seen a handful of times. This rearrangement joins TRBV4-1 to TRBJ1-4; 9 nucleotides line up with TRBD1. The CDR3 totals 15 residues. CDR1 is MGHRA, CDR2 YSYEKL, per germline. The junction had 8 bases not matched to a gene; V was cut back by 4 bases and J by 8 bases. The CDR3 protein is CASSPEWDRAEKLFF. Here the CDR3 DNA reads TGCGCCAGCAGCCCAGAGTGGGACAGGGCGGAAAAACTGTTTTTT.

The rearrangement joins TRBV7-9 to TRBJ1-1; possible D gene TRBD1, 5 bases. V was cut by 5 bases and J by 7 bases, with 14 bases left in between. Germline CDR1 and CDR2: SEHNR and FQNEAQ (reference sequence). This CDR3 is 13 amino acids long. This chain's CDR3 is CASSNRDLDEAFF. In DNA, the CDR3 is TGTGCCAGCAGCAACCGGGACCTTGATGAAGCTTTCTTT.

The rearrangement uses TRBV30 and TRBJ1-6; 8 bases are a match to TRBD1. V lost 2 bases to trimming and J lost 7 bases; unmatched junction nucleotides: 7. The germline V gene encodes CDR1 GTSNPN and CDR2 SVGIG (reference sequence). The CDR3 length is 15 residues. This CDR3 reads CAWSTFRTGNSPLHF. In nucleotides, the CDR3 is TGTGCCTGGAGTACTTTCCGGACAGGGAATTCACCCCTCCACTTT.